This TCR beta chain was identified during a study of OX40 agonist ivuxolimab in advanced cancers. Study-level information: Across the patients, intravenous ivuxolimab was delivered every 2 weeks at 0.01 to 10 mg/kg. Three dose-escalation patients had partial responses: one with hepatocellular carcinoma and two with cutaneous melanoma. A male proportion of under 90% was recorded, with mean age roughly 62 years and range about 20 to 85. Regarding the study as a whole: Expanded clones were, on average, more numerous among CD8+ T cells than CD4+.

With regard to this clone: Its specificity is not known.

Assay: immunoSEQ multiplex PCR; the TCRdb copy retains only in-frame clones and omits some. Among tens of thousands of clones listed, around 91% were seen once. CDR1 is LNHDA, CDR2 SQIVND, per germline (reference sequence). The CDR3 loop spans 13 amino acids. Trimming took 5 bases from V and 11 from J, leaving 19 bases between them. The source is an adult with an advanced solid tumor such as melanoma, head and neck, liver or kidney cancer. The chain has TRBV19 and TRBJ2-7, with D maybe TRBD2 (6 bases). This sample comprised CD4+ or CD8+ T cells sorted from blood, obtained in a trial of the OX40 agonist ivuxolimab. Written as DNA, the CDR3 is TGTGCCAGTAGTGCCACTAGCCAAGGGAAGGAGTACTTC. This gives the protein CASSATSQGKEYF.